These T cell receptor beta chains were read from a single sample in a study of human T cells and chemical hapten exposure. TCRdb used MiXCR to reprocess the RACE reads, holding one entry per CDR3 protein. The sample lists around 99,000 distinct CDR3 sequences, around an eighth occurring once. Sequencing used whole blood, obtained in connection with sensitization to the hapten diphenylcyclopropenone (DPC). The receptors derive from a woman in her thirties or forties with alopecia areata. Some clones in this sample may be carry-over from other donors' samples. Each CDR3 is given without its conserved first and last residue. Fields, in order: V gene, D gene, J gene, CDR3 protein. D genes are given only for firm matches.

V: TRBV3-1
D: -
J: TRBJ1-6
CDR3: ASSQERYNSPLH

V: TRBV29-1
D: TRBD1
J: TRBJ2-7
CDR3: SVATRDRERYEQY

V: TRBV6-5
D: TRBD2
J: TRBJ2-7
CDR3: ASSYVSSGRSYEQY

V: TRBV6-6
D: TRBD2
J: TRBJ2-7
CDR3: ASSYSRSSGIHEQY

V: TRBV20-1
D: -
J: TRBJ2-3
CDR3: SASEVAMSSTQY

V: TRBV29-1
D: -
J: TRBJ1-3
CDR3: SVGATTGNTIY

V: TRBV5-6
D: -
J: TRBJ2-5
CDR3: ASSWDYQETQY

V: TRBV19
D: -
J: TRBJ2-2
CDR3: ASTGTINTGELF

V: TRBV6-5
D: -
J: TRBJ2-2
CDR3: ATQGFGPHTGELF

V: TRBV29-1
D: TRBD1
J: TRBJ2-5
CDR3: SVDRTGLETQY

V: TRBV29-1
D: -
J: TRBJ1-4
CDR3: SVGSERGKLF

V: TRBV7-2
D: TRBD1
J: TRBJ1-2
CDR3: ASRTGGQGNYGYT

V: TRBV7-9
D: TRBD2
J: TRBJ2-5
CDR3: ASQRDESETQY

V: TRBV11-2
D: TRBD1
J: TRBJ2-7
CDR3: ACSPPGTGYEQY

V: TRBV28
D: -
J: TRBJ2-7
CDR3: ASSLPYYEQY

V: TRBV28
D: -
J: TRBJ1-5
CDR3: ASSTSRQLYSNQPQH

V: TRBV9
D: TRBD1
J: TRBJ1-2
CDR3: ASSVSGQAETYGYT

V: TRBV6-1
D: -
J: TRBJ2-4
CDR3: ASIPRERQLAKNIQY

V: TRBV24-1
D: TRBD1
J: TRBJ2-1
CDR3: ATSDGLGTVFF

V: TRBV9
D: TRBD2
J: TRBJ2-2
CDR3: ASSHTSGSRIIGELF

V: TRBV7-2
D: TRBD1
J: TRBJ2-7
CDR3: ASSPRQGAINEQY

V: TRBV10-2
D: TRBD1
J: TRBJ2-7
CDR3: ASRRTGGPAYEQY

V: TRBV6-5
D: -
J: TRBJ1-1
CDR3: ASSLTGKDEAF

V: TRBV2
D: TRBD2
J: TRBJ2-1
CDR3: ASSHGLEVRTYNEQF

V: TRBV6-5
D: -
J: TRBJ1-5
CDR3: ASRPSPGGGGQPQH

V: TRBV5-1
D: -
J: TRBJ2-3
CDR3: ASSPTAGTDTQY

V: TRBV11-2
D: TRBD1
J: TRBJ2-5
CDR3: ASSLGQGELQETQY

V: TRBV5-1
D: -
J: TRBJ2-7
CDR3: ASRDSAYEQY

V: TRBV7-3
D: -
J: TRBJ2-5
CDR3: ASSPYSSPRETQY

V: TRBV7-8
D: -
J: TRBJ1-5
CDR3: ASSSVRQGQPQH

V: TRBV6-2/TRBV6-3
D: -
J: TRBJ1-2
CDR3: ASSYSYLTFYGYT

V: TRBV5-4
D: -
J: TRBJ2-5
CDR3: ASSLVRAQETQY

V: TRBV10-3
D: TRBD2
J: TRBJ2-2
CDR3: AISGKSGSGENTGELF

V: TRBV28
D: -
J: TRBJ2-7
CDR3: ASSLAGLDTEQY

V: TRBV10-2
D: -
J: TRBJ1-5
CDR3: ASSEWAYNQPQH

V: TRBV29-1
D: TRBD1
J: TRBJ2-2
CDR3: SVHRGRNTGELF

V: TRBV6-5
D: TRBD2
J: TRBJ2-3
CDR3: ASSTLAGAGADTQY

V: TRBV7-9
D: TRBD1
J: TRBJ2-2
CDR3: ASSQGAGPMATGELF

V: TRBV20-1
D: TRBD2
J: TRBJ2-3
CDR3: SARDLGTSGTSTDTQY

V: TRBV28
D: -
J: TRBJ2-2
CDR3: ASSLQAGELF

V: TRBV6-2/TRBV6-3
D: -
J: TRBJ1-1
CDR3: ASSYSQNTEAF

V: TRBV7-3
D: -
J: TRBJ1-6
CDR3: ASSPNPGDNSPLH

V: TRBV3-1
D: -
J: TRBJ2-3
CDR3: ASSQKGWGTRTDTQY

V: TRBV20-1
D: -
J: TRBJ2-5
CDR3: SGGEGGQETQY

V: TRBV28
D: TRBD2
J: TRBJ2-7
CDR3: ASSSRARSTSGRAYEQY

V: TRBV6-1
D: TRBD1
J: TRBJ1-5
CDR3: ASSKEQGGRGTQH

V: TRBV11-2
D: -
J: TRBJ2-5
CDR3: ASSLVGMAGEETQY

V: TRBV6-2/TRBV6-3
D: -
J: TRBJ2-2
CDR3: ASSHITGELF

V: TRBV29-1
D: TRBD2
J: TRBJ2-1
CDR3: SVVIRGGTSGRINEQF

V: TRBV19
D: -
J: TRBJ1-5
CDR3: ASRDGTENQPQH

V: TRBV20-1
D: TRBD1
J: TRBJ2-7
CDR3: SARGGTGPNEQY